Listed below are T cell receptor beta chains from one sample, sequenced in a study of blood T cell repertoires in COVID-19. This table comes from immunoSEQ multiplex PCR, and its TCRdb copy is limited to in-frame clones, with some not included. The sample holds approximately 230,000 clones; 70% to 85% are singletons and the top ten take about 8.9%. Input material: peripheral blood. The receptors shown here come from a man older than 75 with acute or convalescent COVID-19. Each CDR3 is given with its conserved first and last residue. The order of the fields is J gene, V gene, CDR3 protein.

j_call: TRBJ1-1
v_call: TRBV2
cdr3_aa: CASSAVPSRVGTEAFF

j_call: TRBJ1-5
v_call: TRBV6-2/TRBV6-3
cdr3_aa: CASSYSPGNQPQHF

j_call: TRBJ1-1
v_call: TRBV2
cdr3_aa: CASSNRLSGTEAFF

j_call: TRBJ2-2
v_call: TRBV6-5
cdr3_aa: CASRQGPGGELFF

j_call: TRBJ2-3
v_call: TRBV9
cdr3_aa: CASSSPGQYTDTQYF

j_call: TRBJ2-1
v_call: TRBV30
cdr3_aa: CAWSSGGHRDEQFF

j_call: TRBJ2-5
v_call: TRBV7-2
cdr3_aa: CASSLAGQGKQLYF

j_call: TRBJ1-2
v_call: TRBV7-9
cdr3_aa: CASSSLLSEGGANYGYTF

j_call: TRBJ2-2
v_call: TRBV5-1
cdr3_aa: CASSPLGLANTGELFF

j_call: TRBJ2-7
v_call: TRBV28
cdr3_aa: CASRHSETGAGYEQYF

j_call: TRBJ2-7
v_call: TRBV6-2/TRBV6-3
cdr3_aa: CASSRIPSGSYEQYF

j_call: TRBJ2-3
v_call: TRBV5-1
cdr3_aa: CASSLSRDTDTQYF

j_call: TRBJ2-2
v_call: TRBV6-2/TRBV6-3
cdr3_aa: CASSWGTLNTGELFF

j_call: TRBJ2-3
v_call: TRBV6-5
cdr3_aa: CASRTGGVRADTQYF

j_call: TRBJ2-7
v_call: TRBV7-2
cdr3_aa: CASSPRTGRYEQYF

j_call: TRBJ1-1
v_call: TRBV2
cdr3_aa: CASSDRQADGAFF

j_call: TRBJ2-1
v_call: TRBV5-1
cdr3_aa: CASIAGGTEQFF